Following are 18 T cell receptor beta chains from one sample sequenced in a study of early T cells in non-severe SARS-CoV-2 infection. TCRdb recomputed calls from the 5' RACE reads with MiXCR, one row per CDR3 protein. The sample has 70,000 or so distinct CDR3 sequences, about 9.4% seen once. The sequencing used whole blood, collected at baseline. These receptors were taken from an adult who was a healthcare worker with PCR-confirmed SARS-CoV-2 infection or an uninfected control (not recorded which).

This clonotype was seen a handful of times. The chain recombines TRBV7-8 with TRBJ2-1, with a possible D match to TRBD2 (6 bases). V shed 5 bases and J shed 10 bases, with 9 bases lying between them. Germline loops: CDR1 SGHVS, CDR2 FQNEAQ. This CDR3 spans 11 amino acids. CDR3 sequence: CASSVGLEQFF. In nucleotides, the CDR3 is TGTGCCAGCAGCGTCGGACTAGAGCAGTTCTTC. Filled out from reference TRBV7-8 and TRBJ2-1, the complete variable domain reads GAGVSQSPRYKVAKRGQDVALRCDPISGHVSLFWYQQALGQGPEFLTYFQNEAQLDKSGLPSDRFFAERPEGSVSTLKIQRTQQEDSAVYLCASSVGLEQFFGPGTRLTVL.

This clonotype was seen a handful of times. The V gene is TRBV5-1, the J gene TRBJ2-5; D is possibly TRBD1 or TRBD2 (5 bases each). Germline V CDR1 and CDR2: SGHRS, YFSETQ. V was pared by 1 base and J by 5 bases, with 18 bases between. This CDR3 region has 16 residues. The CDR3 spells CASSLPRFRGQETQYF. CDR3 DNA sequence: TGCGCCAGCAGCTTGCCCCGGTTCCGGGGCCAGGAGACCCAGTACTTC.

The genes are TRBV20-1 and TRBJ2-2; no reliable D call. The CDR3 covers 11 residues. The germline V gene has CDR1 DFQATT and CDR2 SNEGSKA (reference sequence). V shed 5 bases and J shed 8 bases, with 9 bases lying between them. The CDR3 nucleotides are TGCAGTGCTCGACGGTCAGGGGAGCTGTTTTTT. This codes for CSARRSGELFF.

This clonotype is categorized as medium-sized. Mismatch with germline at one junction end may stem from a read error. The chain links TRBV7-7 to TRBJ2-5, with D unresolved. Germline V gives CDR1 SSHAT, CDR2 FNYEAQ (reference sequence). The CDR3 contains 13 residues. The CDR3 protein is CASSLDNQETQYF. CDR3 sequence (DNA): TGTGCTAGCAGCTTAGACAACCAAGAGACCCAGTACTTC.

Only a few counts were recorded for this clonotype. V gene TRBV21-1 combines with J gene TRBJ2-2; the D call in the table, TRBD2, was not verified against the DNA. TRBV21-1 is designated a pseudogene. CDR3 length: 18 amino acids. This chain's CDR3 is CASSKPSRGGPWTGELFF. The CDR3 DNA reads as TGTGCCAGCAGCAAGCCCTCCCGGGGGGGCCCCTGGACCGGGGAGCTGTTTTTT.

This clonotype was counted a few times. The gene calls are TRBV20-1 and TRBJ1-5; the D is unclear. This CDR3 region has 14 residues. With 3 bases removed from V and 0 bases from J, the gap between germline ends came to 9 bases. CDR1 and CDR2 from the germline V gene are DFQATT and SNEGSKA (reference sequence). The CDR3 bases are TGCAGTGCTAGTGGATGGAATAGCAATCAGCCCCAGCATTTT. Amino acids: CSASGWNSNQPQHF.

The CDR3 DNA sequence: TGCGCCAGCAGCAGTCTATTATGGACTAGCGGGGGGCAAGAGACCCAGTACTTC. This codes for CASSSLLWTSGGQETQYF. The genes are TRBV5-1 and TRBJ2-5; 14 nucleotides agree with TRBD2. This CDR3 has 18 amino acids. The V and J ends lost 4 bases and 2 bases, in that order; junction bases with no gene match: 10. CDR1 and CDR2 (germline): SGHRS, YFSETQ.

V and J are TRBV19 and TRBJ2-3; 8 bases align to TRBD2. This CDR3 spans 15 amino acids. The ends lost 6 bases at V and 4 bases at J; junction bases unmatched: 9. Per the germline V gene, CDR1 is LNHDA and CDR2 is SQIVND (reference sequence). The CDR3 region is CASRAPGGGADTQYF. The CDR3 DNA is TGTGCCAGTAGGGCCCCGGGGGGGGGCGCAGATACGCAGTATTTT. Full variable domain (rest looked up from reference TRBV19 and TRBJ2-3): DGGITQSPKYLFRKEGQNVTLSCEQNLNHDAMYWYRQDPGQGLRLIYYSQIVNDFQKGDIAEGYSVSREKKESFPLTVTSAQKNPTAFYLCASRAPGGGADTQYFGPGTRLTVL.

This clonotype has a handful of counts. The chain joins TRBV18 to TRBJ1-4, with a weak D call TRBD1 (6 bases). Germline CDR1 and CDR2: KGHSH and LQKENI. There are 15 residues in the CDR3. The V end lost 1 base, the J end lost 8 bases, and 14 bases lay between the germline ends. This CDR3 is CASSPQFGQTEKLFF. CDR3 bases: TGTGCCAGCTCACCACAGTTCGGACAGACCGAAAAACTGTTTTTT.

This clonotype was seen many times. This chain uses TRBV10-3 with TRBJ2-3; D is tentatively TRBD1 or TRBD2 (5 bases each). Deletions cut 6 bases from V and 1 base from J, with 14 bases between. This CDR3 contains 15 residues. The germline V gene encodes CDR1 ENHRY and CDR2 SYGVKD. As DNA, the CDR3 is TGTGCCATCAGACCCTCCCAGGGACGCACAGATACGCAGTATTTT. It codes for CAIRPSQGRTDTQYF.

There are many counts of this clonotype. The chain joins TRBV9 to TRBJ2-1; D possibly corresponds to TRBD2 (7 bases). The CDR3 is made up of 17 amino acids. Trimming removed 0 bases at V and 7 bases at J, with 20 bases between. Looked up from germline, CDR1 is SGDLS and CDR2 is YYNGEE. The CDR3 DNA follows: TGTGCCAGCAGCGTAGCCTTTGCTAGCCGGGGGGCTAATGAGCAGTTCTTC. Its protein is CASSVAFASRGANEQFF.

Here the CDR3 reads CASSLVTGKASTDTQYF. The CDR3 nucleotides are TGTGCCAGCAGCTTAGTGACCGGGAAAGCTAGCACAGATACGCAGTATTTT. The chain carries TRBV7-8 and TRBJ2-3; perhaps TRBD2 as D (5 bases). The CDR3 loop spans 17 amino acids. Germline CDR1 SGHVS, CDR2 FQNEAQ. With 1 base removed from V and 0 bases from J, the gap between germline ends came to 14 bases.

The V and J genes are TRBV6-1 and TRBJ1-1, with no clear D. In germline, CDR1 is MNHNS, CDR2 SASEGT. The germline V and J ends were trimmed by 1 base and 3 bases, with 6 bases remaining between them. The CDR3 has 13 residues. Here the CDR3 reads CASSEGRYTEAFF. The CDR3 nucleotides are TGTGCCAGCAGTGAAGGTCGTTACACTGAAGCTTTCTTT.

The V call is TRBV29-1, the J call TRBJ2-3, with D perhaps matching TRBD1 or TRBD2 (6 bases each). The CDR3 is made up of 13 amino acids. Germline values: CDR1 SQVTM, CDR2 ANQGSEA. The V and J ends lost 3 bases and 1 base respectively, with 8 bases between them. The CDR3 loop is CSVDRGGTDTQYF. The DNA for the CDR3 is TGCAGCGTTGATAGGGGGGGCACAGATACGCAGTATTTT.

This clonotype was counted only a few times. V and J are TRBV18 and TRBJ1-6; perhaps TRBD1 as D (5 bases). The CDR3 length is 16 residues. The germline CDR1 and CDR2 sequences are KGHSH and LQKENI. Trimming pared 3 bases from V and 7 bases from J, leaving 16 bases between. CDR3 bases: TGTGCCAGCTCACCCTGGGCAGGGAAGCAGAATTCACCCCTCCACTTT. Translated: CASSPWAGKQNSPLHF.

The chain uses TRBV7-9 and TRBJ1-1; D not resolved. The V end was cut by 2 bases, the J end by 11 bases, with 15 bases between. Looked up from germline, CDR1 is SEHNR and CDR2 is FQNEAQ (reference sequence). The CDR3 sequence is 13 residues long. CDR3 in DNA: TGTGCCAGCAGCTTAAGTAGTCCCAACTTGGCTTTCTTT. Residues: CASSLSSPNLAFF. Combining the CDR3 with reference TRBV7-9 and TRBJ1-1 gives the whole variable domain DTGVSQNPRHKITKRGQNVTFRCDPISEHNRLYWYRQTLGQGPEFLTYFQNEAQLEKSRLLSDRFSAERPKGSFSTLEIQRTEQGDSAMYLCASSLSSPNLAFFGQGTRLTVV.

There are many counts of this clonotype. The genes are TRBV13 and TRBJ2-5, with D hard to call. CDR3 length equals 14 residues. V lost 3 bases to trimming and J lost 5 bases, with 13 bases between them. The germline V gene encodes CDR1 PRHDT and CDR2 FYEKMQ (reference sequence). In DNA form, the CDR3 reads TGTGCCAGCAGCTTGGTCTCCCGCTGGGAGACCCAGTACTTC. Translation gives CASSLVSRWETQYF.

The sample holds many counts of this clonotype. The chain employs TRBV4-3 and TRBJ2-7, with D possibly matching TRBD2 (6 bases). This CDR3 region has 17 residues. In germline, CDR1 is LGHNA, CDR2 YSLEER. V was trimmed by 1 base and J by 0 bases, leaving 16 bases between them. This CDR3 reads CASSQGLSGGSSYEQYF. The DNA for the CDR3 is TGCGCCAGCAGCCAAGGACTATCTGGGGGGAGCTCCTACGAGCAGTACTTC.